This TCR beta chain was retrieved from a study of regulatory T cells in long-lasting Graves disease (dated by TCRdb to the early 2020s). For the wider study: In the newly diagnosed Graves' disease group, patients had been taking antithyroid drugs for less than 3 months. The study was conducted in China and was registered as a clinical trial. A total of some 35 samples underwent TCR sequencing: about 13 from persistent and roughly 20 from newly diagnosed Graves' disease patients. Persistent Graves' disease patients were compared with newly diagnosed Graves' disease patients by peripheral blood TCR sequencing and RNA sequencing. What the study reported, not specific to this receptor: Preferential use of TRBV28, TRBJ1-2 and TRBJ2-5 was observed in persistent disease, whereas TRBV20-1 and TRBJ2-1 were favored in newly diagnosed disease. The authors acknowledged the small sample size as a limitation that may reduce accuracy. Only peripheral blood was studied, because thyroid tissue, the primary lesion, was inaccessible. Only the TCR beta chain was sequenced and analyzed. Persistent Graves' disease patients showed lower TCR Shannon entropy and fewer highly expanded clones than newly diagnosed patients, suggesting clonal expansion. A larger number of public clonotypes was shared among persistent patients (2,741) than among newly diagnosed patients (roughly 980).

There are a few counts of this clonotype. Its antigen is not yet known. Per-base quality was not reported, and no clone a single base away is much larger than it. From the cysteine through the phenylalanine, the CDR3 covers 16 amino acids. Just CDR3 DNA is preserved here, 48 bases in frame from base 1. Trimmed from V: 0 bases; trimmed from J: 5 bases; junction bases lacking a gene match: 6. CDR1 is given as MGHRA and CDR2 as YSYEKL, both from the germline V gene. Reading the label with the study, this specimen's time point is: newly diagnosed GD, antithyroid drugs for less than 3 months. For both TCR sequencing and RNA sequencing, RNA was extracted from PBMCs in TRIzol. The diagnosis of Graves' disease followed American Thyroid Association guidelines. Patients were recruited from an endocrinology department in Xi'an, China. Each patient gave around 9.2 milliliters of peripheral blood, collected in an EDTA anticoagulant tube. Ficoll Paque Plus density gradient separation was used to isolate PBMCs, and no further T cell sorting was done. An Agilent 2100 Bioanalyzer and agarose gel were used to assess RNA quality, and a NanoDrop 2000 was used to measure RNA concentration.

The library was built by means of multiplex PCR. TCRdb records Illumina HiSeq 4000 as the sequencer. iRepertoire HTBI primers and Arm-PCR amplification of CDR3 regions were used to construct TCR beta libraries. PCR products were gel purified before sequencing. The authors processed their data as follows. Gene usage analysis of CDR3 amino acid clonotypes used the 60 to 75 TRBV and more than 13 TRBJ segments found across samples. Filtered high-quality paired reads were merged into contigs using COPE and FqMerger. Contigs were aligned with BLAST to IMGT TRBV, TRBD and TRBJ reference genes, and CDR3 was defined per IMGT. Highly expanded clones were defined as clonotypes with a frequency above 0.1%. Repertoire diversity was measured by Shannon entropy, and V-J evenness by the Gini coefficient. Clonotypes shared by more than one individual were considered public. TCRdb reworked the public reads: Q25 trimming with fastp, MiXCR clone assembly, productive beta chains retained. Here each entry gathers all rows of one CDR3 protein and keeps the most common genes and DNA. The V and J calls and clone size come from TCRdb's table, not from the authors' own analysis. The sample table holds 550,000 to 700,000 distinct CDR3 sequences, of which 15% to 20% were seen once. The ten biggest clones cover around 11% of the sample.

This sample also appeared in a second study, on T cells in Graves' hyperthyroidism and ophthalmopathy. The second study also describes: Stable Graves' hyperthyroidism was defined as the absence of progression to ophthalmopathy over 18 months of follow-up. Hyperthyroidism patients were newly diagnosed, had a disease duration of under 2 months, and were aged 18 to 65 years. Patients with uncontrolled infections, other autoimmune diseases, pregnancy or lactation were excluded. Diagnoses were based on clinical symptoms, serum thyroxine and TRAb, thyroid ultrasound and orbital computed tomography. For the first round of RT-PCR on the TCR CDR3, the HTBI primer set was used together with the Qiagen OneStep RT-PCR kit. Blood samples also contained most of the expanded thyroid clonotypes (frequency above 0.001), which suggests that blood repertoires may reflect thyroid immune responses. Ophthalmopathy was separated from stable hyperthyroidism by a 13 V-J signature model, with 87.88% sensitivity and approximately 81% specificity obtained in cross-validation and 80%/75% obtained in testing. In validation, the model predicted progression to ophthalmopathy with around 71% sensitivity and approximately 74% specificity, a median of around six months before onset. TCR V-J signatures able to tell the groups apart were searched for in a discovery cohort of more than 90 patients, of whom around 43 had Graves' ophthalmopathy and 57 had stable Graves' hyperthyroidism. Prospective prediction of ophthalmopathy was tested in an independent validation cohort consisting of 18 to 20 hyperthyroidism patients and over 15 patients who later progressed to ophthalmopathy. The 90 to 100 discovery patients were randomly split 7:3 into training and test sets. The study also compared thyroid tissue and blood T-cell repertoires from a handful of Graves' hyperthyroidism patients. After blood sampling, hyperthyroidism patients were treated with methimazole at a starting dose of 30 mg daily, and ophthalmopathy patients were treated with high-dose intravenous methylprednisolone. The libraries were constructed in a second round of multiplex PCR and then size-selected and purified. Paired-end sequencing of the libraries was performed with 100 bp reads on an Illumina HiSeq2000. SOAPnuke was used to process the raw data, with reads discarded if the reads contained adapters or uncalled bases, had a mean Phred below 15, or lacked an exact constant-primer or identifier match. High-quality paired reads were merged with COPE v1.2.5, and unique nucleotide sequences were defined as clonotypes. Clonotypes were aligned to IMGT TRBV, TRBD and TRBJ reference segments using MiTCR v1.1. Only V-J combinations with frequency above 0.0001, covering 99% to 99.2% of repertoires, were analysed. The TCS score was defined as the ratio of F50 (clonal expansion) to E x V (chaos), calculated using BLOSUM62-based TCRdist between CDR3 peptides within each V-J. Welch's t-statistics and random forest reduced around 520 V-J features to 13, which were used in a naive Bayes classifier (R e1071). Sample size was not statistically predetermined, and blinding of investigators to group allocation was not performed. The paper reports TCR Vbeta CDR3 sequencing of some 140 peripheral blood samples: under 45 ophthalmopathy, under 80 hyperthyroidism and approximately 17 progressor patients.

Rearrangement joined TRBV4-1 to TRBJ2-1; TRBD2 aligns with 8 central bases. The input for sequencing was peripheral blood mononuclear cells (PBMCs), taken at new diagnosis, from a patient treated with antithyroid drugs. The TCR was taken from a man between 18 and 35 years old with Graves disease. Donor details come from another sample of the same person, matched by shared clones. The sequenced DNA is TGCGCCAGCAGCCAAGAATTAGCGGGGAACCACAATGAGCAGTTCTTC. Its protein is CASSQELAGNHNEQFF.